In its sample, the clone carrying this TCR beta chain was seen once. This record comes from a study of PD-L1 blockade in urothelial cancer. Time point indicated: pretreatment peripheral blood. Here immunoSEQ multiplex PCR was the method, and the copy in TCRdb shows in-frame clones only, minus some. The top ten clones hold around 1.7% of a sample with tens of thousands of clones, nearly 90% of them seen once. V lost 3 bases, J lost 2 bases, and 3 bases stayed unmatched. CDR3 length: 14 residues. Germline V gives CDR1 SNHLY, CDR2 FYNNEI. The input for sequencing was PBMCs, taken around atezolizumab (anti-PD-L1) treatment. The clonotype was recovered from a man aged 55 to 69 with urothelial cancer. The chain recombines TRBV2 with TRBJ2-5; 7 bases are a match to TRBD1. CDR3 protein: CASSDTRGQETQYF. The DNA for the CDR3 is TGTGCCAGCAGTGATACCAGGGGGCAAGAGACCCAGTACTTC.